The 32 T cell receptor beta chains listed next were all sequenced from one sample in a study of T cell clonality in common variable immunodeficiency. Clones were read by immunoSEQ multiplex PCR, and TCRdb kept only the in-frame ones, dropping some. The sample shows around 52,000 clones, no singletons; the ten largest hold approximately 5.4%. The sample was peripheral blood mononuclear cells. Source of these receptors: a person between 18 and 75 years old in good health.

At least ten counts were recorded for this clone. The read gets to within 3 residues of the CDR3 end, and the germline J gene fills in the rest. This sequence joins TRBV19 and TRBJ1-1; a possible D gene is TRBD1 (6 bases). This CDR3 has 14 residues. Per germline, CDR1 LNHDA and CDR2 SQIVND (reference sequence). CDR3 DNA (partial): TGTGCCAGTAGTATAGATCTCCCAGGGGAATTG. Translating it yields CASSIDLPGEL. The full CDR3 sequence reads CASSIDLPGELAFF.

This clone occurred many times. The observed sequence ends 3 residues before the CDR3 terminus, with the missing tail filled in from the germline J gene. The chain is built from TRBV29-1 and TRBJ1-2; 7 bases align to TRBD1. Germline trimming cut 4 bases from V and 1 base from J; bases unmatched to any gene: 6. Per germline, CDR1 SQVTM and CDR2 ANQGSEA. CDR3 size: 14 residues. The CDR3 DNA, read in part, is TGCAGCGTTGCGCAGGGGGGTCTTAACTATGGC. The encoded protein is CSVAQGGLNYG. Given in full, the CDR3 is CSVAQGGLNYGYTF.

The sequenced CDR3 bases are TGTGCCAGCAGATCACCCGGGACACTCACTGAA. It translates to CASRSPGTLTE. The CDR3 reads in full as CASRSPGTLTEAFF. The V call is TRBV2, the J call TRBJ1-1; D might be TRBD1 (6 bases). The missing CDR3 end, 3 residues past where the read stops, is filled in from the germline J gene. Germline CDR1 is SNHLY and CDR2 is FYNNEI. The CDR3 contains 14 residues. Trimming took 6 bases from V and 4 from J, leaving 15 bases between them.

This clone was seen repeatedly, ten times or more. With the read ending 3 residues before the CDR3 end, the germline J gene is used to fill in that end. This rearrangement joins TRBV19 to TRBJ2-3, with 16 bases fitting TRBD2. CDR3 length: 16 amino acids. The germline gives CDR1 LNHDA, CDR2 SQIVND (reference sequence). After removal of 6 bases from V and 6 bases from J, the junction contained 6 bases not matched to a gene. The CDR3 loop is CASRGTSGRARDTQYF. The covered CDR3 bases are TGTGCCAGTAGGGGGACTAGCGGGAGGGCCCGGGATACG.

This clone has a count of ten or more. The read is 3 residues too short to cover the CDR3 end, so that end is filled in from the germline J gene. The chain carries TRBV6-1 and TRBJ2-7; D remains ambiguous. The ends were cut back, 2 bases at V and 6 bases at J, with 17 bases in the middle. The CDR3 extends over 15 amino acids. CDR1 is MNHNS and CDR2 is SASEGT in the germline V gene. The DNA read from the CDR3 is TGTGCCAGCAGTGAACGCTTTGCAGAGTCAGGCGAG. Amino acids: CASSERFAESGE. The whole CDR3 protein is CASSERFAESGEQYF.

The table lists this clone with many counts. The CDR3 end lies 3 residues beyond the end of the read and is filled in from the germline J gene. The genes are TRBV20-1 and TRBJ2-3; 11 bases agree with TRBD2. V shed 6 bases, J shed 0 bases, and the junction held 2 bases outside the gene matches. The V gene's germline CDR1 is DFQATT and CDR2 SNEGSKA (reference sequence). The CDR3 runs 14 residues. Incomplete CDR3 DNA: TGCAGTGCGGGACTAGCGGCTAGCACAGATACG. It codes for CSAGLAASTDT. The whole CDR3 sequence is CSAGLAASTDTQYF.

There are many counts of this clone. Coverage ceases 3 residues before the CDR3 finishes, and the germline J gene fills in the end. The J gene is TRBJ1-5, the V gene TRBV5-5; D is possibly TRBD1 (6 bases). Germline loops: CDR1 SGHKS, CDR2 YYEKEE (reference sequence). CDR3 length: 14 amino acids. V shed 0 bases and J shed 9 bases, with 13 bases lying between them. Partial CDR3 DNA: TGTGCCAGCAGCTTGGGGTCGGGGGGCCTGCCC. It encodes CASSLGSGGLP. The entire CDR3 sequence reads CASSLGSGGLPQHF.

This clone occurred many times. The read stops 3 residues short of the end of the CDR3; the missing end is completed from the germline J gene. The chain uses TRBV19 and TRBJ1-1; TRBD1 matches at 7 bases. The CDR3 contains 13 residues. With 6 bases clipped from V and 1 base from J, the junction kept 2 bases outside the gene matches. The germline gives CDR1 LNHDA, CDR2 SQIVND (reference sequence). The CDR3 sequence: CASSNRGNTEAFF. The CDR3 bases that were read are TGTGCCAGTAGCAACAGGGGGAACACTGAA.

This clone has at least ten counts. The CDR3 is cut off 3 residues early in the read; its end comes from the germline J gene. The chain couples TRBV7-8 to TRBJ1-4; D perhaps matches TRBD1 (5 bases). Germline V gives CDR1 SGHVS, CDR2 FQNEAQ. Trimming pared 7 bases from V and 8 bases from J, leaving 17 bases between. The CDR3 runs 14 residues. The part of the CDR3 DNA that was read is TGTGCCAGCAAGCCCGGACAACCAGGGGAAAAA. This gives the protein CASKPGQPGEK. The CDR3 reads in full as CASKPGQPGEKLFF. The full variable domain, its missing parts supplied by reference TRBV7-8 and TRBJ1-4, is GAGVSQSPRYKVAKRGQDVALRCDPISGHVSLFWYQQALGQGPEFLTYFQNEAQLDKSGLPSDRFFAERPEGSVSTLKIQRTQQEDSAVYLCASKPGQPGEKLFFGSGTQLSVL.

In this sample, this clone turned up many times. The read ends 3 residues shy of where the CDR3 ends; the end is completed using the germline J gene. The chain combines TRBV7-9 with TRBJ2-1; D gene uncertain. There are 15 residues in the CDR3. V was shortened by 2 bases and J by 2 bases, with 10 bases between the two germline ends. Germline V lookup: CDR1 SEHNR, CDR2 FQNEAQ (reference sequence). The sequenced part of the CDR3 DNA is TGTGCCAGCAGCTTAAGCCAGGAGCCCTACAATGAG. This translates into CASSLSQEPYNE. The whole CDR3 sequence is CASSLSQEPYNEQFF.

This clone was seen many times. The read gets to within 3 residues of the CDR3 end, and the germline J gene fills in the rest. The chain joins TRBV28 to TRBJ2-5; D remains ambiguous. Between the trimmed V and J ends, which lost 5 bases and 2 bases, there was a span of 9 bases. This CDR3 has 13 amino acids. Germline values: CDR1 MDHEN, CDR2 SYDVKM. The CDR3 bases that were read are TGTGCCAGCAGTCTCAGAGTTCAAGAGACC. It encodes CASSLRVQET. In full, the CDR3 is CASSLRVQETQYF.

About this clone itself: From the germline J gene comes the end of the CDR3, since the read stops 3 residues before it. The chain employs TRBV2 and TRBJ1-5; 7 nucleotides align to TRBD1. V shed 5 bases, J shed 5 bases, and the junction held 9 bases outside the gene matches. CDR3 length equals 15 residues. Germline V gene lookup returns CDR1 SNHLY and CDR2 FYNNEI. Incomplete CDR3 DNA: TGTGCCAGCAGTCAAGACAGGGCCACAGATCAGCCC. Encoded protein: CASSQDRATDQP. The full CDR3 sequence reads CASSQDRATDQPQHF.

In this sample, this clone turned up a few times. The sequenced fragment ends 3 residues before the CDR3 boundary, so the rest is inferred from the germline J gene. The J gene is TRBJ2-7, the V gene TRBV7-7, with 8 positions matching TRBD1. Trimming removed 5 bases from V and 4 bases from J; junction bases left unmatched: 4. Per germline, CDR1 SSHAT and CDR2 FNYEAQ (reference sequence). The CDR3 has 13 amino acids. This CDR3 reads CASSQDREYEQYF. Incomplete CDR3 DNA: TGTGCCAGCAGCCAGGACAGGGAGTACGAG. Complete variable domain (other parts from reference TRBV7-7 and TRBJ2-7): GAGVSQSPRYKVTKRGQDVTLRCDPISSHATLYWYQQALGQGPEFLTYFNYEAQPDKSGLPSDRFSAERPEGSISTLTIQRTEQRDSAMYRCASSQDREYEQYFGPGTRLTVT.

This clone appeared many times. The read ends 3 residues shy of where the CDR3 ends; the end is completed using the germline J gene. V and J are TRBV5-1 and TRBJ2-7; D remains ambiguous. With 2 bases removed from V and 2 bases from J, the gap between germline ends came to 8 bases. The germline V gene encodes CDR1 SGHRS and CDR2 YFSETQ. This CDR3 is built from 13 residues. The CDR3 sequence: CASSFDMAYEQYF. The sequenced CDR3 bases are TGCGCCAGCAGCTTTGACATGGCCTACGAG. Full variable domain (remainder filled in from reference TRBV5-1 and TRBJ2-7): KAGVTQTPRYLIKTRGQQVTLSCSPISGHRSVSWYQQTPGQGLQFLFEYFSETQRNKGNFPGRFSGRQFSNSRSEMNVSTLELGDSALYLCASSFDMAYEQYFGPGTRLTVT.

In its sample, this clone was seen many times. The read stops 3 residues short of the end of the CDR3; the missing end is completed from the germline J gene. V usage is TRBV5-1 and J usage is TRBJ2-3; D is unclear. V lost 0 bases and J 3 bases, leaving 17 bases between the germline ends. Germline CDR1 reads SGHRS; CDR2 reads YFSETQ. This CDR3 comprises 17 residues. Partial CDR3 DNA: TGCGCCAGCAGCTTGGTAACCCAGATGATACAGACAGATACG. This encodes CASSLVTQMIQTDT. Given in full, the CDR3 is CASSLVTQMIQTDTQYF.

In its sample, this clone was seen many times. The read is 3 residues too short to cover the CDR3 end, so that end is filled in from the germline J gene. The chain couples TRBV19 to TRBJ2-5; TRBD1 might be the D (6 bases). The CDR3 length is 15 residues. Between the trimmed V and J ends, which lost 7 bases and 4 bases, there was a span of 19 bases. The germline V gene encodes CDR1 LNHDA and CDR2 SQIVND (reference sequence). The CDR3 bases that were read are TGTGCCAGTATTTCAGGGGTGGGGGCGGGAGAGACC. It is translated as CASISGVGAGET. The full CDR3 reads CASISGVGAGETQYF.

Concerning this clone itself: The CDR3 end lies 3 residues beyond the end of the read and is filled in from the germline J gene. The V gene is TRBV7-2, the J gene TRBJ1-2; D may be TRBD1 (5 bases). Germline-derived CDR1 and CDR2 are SGHTA and FQGNSA. Trimming removed 5 bases from V and 6 bases from J, with 13 bases in between. The CDR3 has 13 amino acids. CDR3 DNA (partial): TGTGCCAGCAGCACGACAGTTACCGATGGC. This codes for CASSTTVTDG. The CDR3, in full, reads CASSTTVTDGYTF.

This clone has ten or more counts. The junction and the germline gene differ at one end; a read error may be behind it. The read falls 3 residues short of the CDR3 end, and the missing part is taken from the germline J gene. This chain uses TRBV18 with TRBJ2-5, with 8 nucleotides matching TRBD1. This CDR3 is 14 amino acids long. Germline assignment: CDR1 KGHSH and CDR2 LQKENI. This CDR3 is CASSPQGQGQTQYF. The part of the CDR3 DNA that was read is TGTGCCAGCTCTCCACAAGGACAGGGACAGACC.

This clone was counted ten times or more. From the germline J gene comes the end of the CDR3, since the read stops 3 residues before it. This rearrangement joins TRBV14 to TRBJ2-5, with 10 nucleotides matching TRBD2. Losses at the gene ends were 0 bases for V and 5 bases for J; bases not matched to a gene: 9. Germline V lookup: CDR1 SGHDN, CDR2 FVKESK. There are 17 residues in the CDR3. The covered CDR3 bases are TGTGCCAGCAGCCAAGATCCCTCTACGACTAGCGGGGAGACC. It is translated as CASSQDPSTTSGET. The CDR3 as a whole reads CASSQDPSTTSGETQYF.

This clone was counted many times. The sequenced CDR3 bases are TGTGCCAGCAGTGAATTATCAGCGGAGCTCACCGGGGAG. This sequence encodes CASSELSAELTGE. The full-length CDR3 reads as CASSELSAELTGELFF. The rearrangement uses TRBV6-1 and TRBJ2-2; a possible D gene is TRBD2 (5 bases). Sequencing ends 3 residues short of the CDR3 end; the germline J gene provides the rest. Germline assignment: CDR1 MNHNS and CDR2 SASEGT. The CDR3 totals 16 residues. V lost 2 bases and J lost 4, with 14 bases in between.

This clone was recorded at least ten times. Read coverage stops 3 residues before the CDR3 terminus; the germline J gene supplies the remainder. The genes are TRBV5-6 and TRBJ2-1; 12 positions match TRBD2. J gave up 9 bases and V 2 bases, and 6 bases lay outside the gene matches. Germline lookup yields CDR1 SGHDT and CDR2 YYEEEE. This CDR3 has 15 amino acids. Incomplete CDR3 DNA: TGTGCCAGCAGCTTCGCGACTAGCGGGAGAGGTGAG. Amino acids: CASSFATSGRGE. The complete CDR3 protein is CASSFATSGRGEQFF.

This clone has ten or more counts. The read comes to an end 3 residues before the CDR3 does, leaving the germline J gene to fill in the end. This rearrangement joins TRBV5-4 to TRBJ2-5, with D hard to call. CDR3 size: 15 residues. V lost 0 bases to trimming and J lost 4 bases, with 13 bases between them. Germline assignment: CDR1 SGHNT and CDR2 YYREEE (reference sequence). The CDR3 loop is CASSLGVGSLETQYF. The covered CDR3 bases are TGTGCCAGCAGCTTGGGGGTAGGGTCGTTAGAGACC. The full variable domain, completed using reference TRBV5-4 and TRBJ2-5, is ETGVTQSPTHLIKTRGQQVTLRCSSQSGHNTVSWYQQALGQGPQFIFQYYREEENGRGNFPPRFSGLQFPNYSSELNVNALELDDSALYLCASSLGVGSLETQYFGPGTRLLVL.

Ten or more counts support this clone. The read comes to an end 3 residues before the CDR3 does, leaving the germline J gene to fill in the end. The chain has TRBV28 and TRBJ2-5; 8 bases agree with TRBD1. The CDR3 contains 14 residues. V lost 4 bases to trimming and J lost 0 bases; unmatched junction nucleotides: 1. Germline V CDR1 and CDR2: MDHEN, SYDVKM. The part of the CDR3 DNA that was read is TGTGCCAGCAGTTACAGGGGGTACCAAGAGACC. Protein: CASSYRGYQET. The full CDR3 sequence reads CASSYRGYQETQYF.

This clone was seen repeatedly, ten times or more. The CDR3 goes on 3 residues after the read ends, and that part is filled in from the germline J gene. V gene TRBV19 combines with J gene TRBJ1-5; D may be TRBD1 (5 bases). Trimming pared 4 bases from V and 7 bases from J, leaving 17 bases between. The CDR3 sequence is 15 residues long. The germline V gene has CDR1 LNHDA and CDR2 SQIVND (reference sequence). This CDR3 reads CASSTHRQGSQPQHF. The CDR3 DNA, read in part, is TGTGCCAGTAGTACCCACCGCCAGGGTTCACAGCCC.

The sample holds many counts of this clone. Read sequence stops 3 residues before the CDR3 end, and the germline J gene provides the missing end. The J gene is TRBJ2-7, the V gene TRBV5-1, with 8 bases aligning to TRBD1. V was pared by 4 bases and J by 2 bases, with 5 bases of the junction left unmatched. The CDR3 has 14 amino acids. Germline CDR1 and CDR2: SGHRS and YFSETQ. CDR3 amino acids: CASSPGQGPYEQYF. The sequenced CDR3 bases are TGCGCCAGCAGCCCAGGACAGGGCCCCTACGAG.

This clone was observed at least ten times. The read is 3 residues too short to cover the CDR3 end, so that end is filled in from the germline J gene. The chain recombines TRBV14 with TRBJ1-2; D call uncertain. Trimming cost V 0 bases and J 4 bases, with 3 bases left between them. This CDR3 contains 12 residues. Germline CDR1 reads SGHDN; CDR2 reads FVKESK. The covered CDR3 bases are TGTGCCAGCAGCCAAGAAGCCTATGGC. It codes for CASSQEAYG. In full, the CDR3 is CASSQEAYGYTF.

At least ten counts were recorded for this clone. Coverage ceases 3 residues before the CDR3 finishes, and the germline J gene fills in the end. The chain is built from TRBV5-6 and TRBJ2-7; 9 nucleotides match TRBD1. The CDR3 extends over 15 amino acids. With 4 bases clipped from V and 6 bases from J, the junction kept 11 bases outside the gene matches. CDR1 and CDR2 (germline): SGHDT, YYEEEE. CDR3 sequence reads: CASSGTGSPGFEQYF. The CDR3 DNA, read in part, is TGTGCCAGCAGCGGGACAGGGTCGCCAGGCTTCGAG.

This clone showed up many times. The read finishes 3 residues shy of the CDR3 end, and the germline J gene is used to complete it. V gene TRBV7-3 combines with J gene TRBJ2-2, with 7 nucleotides matching TRBD2. The CDR3 has 15 residues. V lost 2 bases to trimming and J lost 6 bases; unmatched junction nucleotides: 6. The germline gives CDR1 SGHTA, CDR2 FQGTGA. CDR3 sequence: CASSLVAGEAGELFF. CDR3 bases read: TGTGCCAGCAGCTTAGTCGCGGGAGAGGCCGGGGAG.

This clone was counted at least ten times. With the read ending 3 residues before the CDR3 end, the germline J gene is used to fill in that end. Other DNA sequences of this sample code for an identical CDR3. This chain connects TRBV20-1 to TRBJ2-3, with 11 bases aligning to TRBD2. V lost 3 bases to trimming and J lost 0 bases; unmatched junction nucleotides: 2. Looked up from germline, CDR1 is DFQATT and CDR2 is SNEGSKA (reference sequence). This CDR3 contains 15 residues. The DNA read from the CDR3 is TGCAGTGCTAGGGGACTAGCGGAAAGCACAGATACG. It codes for CSARGLAESTDT. In full, the CDR3 is CSARGLAESTDTQYF.

At least ten counts were recorded for this clone. The sequenced fragment ends 3 residues before the CDR3 boundary, so the rest is inferred from the germline J gene. V usage is TRBV4-2 and J usage is TRBJ2-5; 10 nucleotides line up with TRBD1. V lost 3 bases, J lost 4 bases, and 2 bases stayed unmatched. The CDR3 spans 14 residues. Germline V CDR1 and CDR2: LGHNA, YNFKEQ. CDR3 bases read: TGTGCCAGCAGCCAGGGACAGGGGCGAGAGACC. Its translation: CASSQGQGRET. The CDR3, in full, reads CASSQGQGRETQYF.

There are many counts of this clone. The read ends 3 residues shy of where the CDR3 ends; the end is completed using the germline J gene. V usage is TRBV5-1 and J usage is TRBJ2-1, with TRBD2 as a possible D gene (6 bases). The CDR3 is made up of 17 amino acids. V lost 4 bases, J lost 1 base, and 18 bases lay in between. Per germline, CDR1 SGHRS and CDR2 YFSETQ. The covered CDR3 bases are TGCGCCAGCAGCCCCGATTCGGGGGACCTATCCTACAATGAG. Translated, it gives CASSPDSGDLSYNE. The full CDR3 sequence reads CASSPDSGDLSYNEQFF.

The table lists this clone with many counts. The read terminates 3 residues before the CDR3 end, so the remaining end is supplied by the germline J gene. V gene TRBV19 combines with J gene TRBJ2-6; unclear D gene. This CDR3 region has 15 residues. V was pared by 6 bases and J by 2 bases, with 11 bases between. The germline gives CDR1 LNHDA, CDR2 SQIVND (reference sequence). Incomplete CDR3 DNA: TGTGCCAGTAGCCTCGGCGGCGCTGGGGCCAACGTC. Translating it yields CASSLGGAGANV. The whole CDR3 region reads CASSLGGAGANVLTF.